The TCR beta chain described here comes from a study of CD8 T cells in Susac syndrome (dated by TCRdb to between 2018 and 2020). In terms of the full investigation: Among the Susac syndrome patients who were sequenced, clinically active disease was present in about six and clinical remission was observed in about eight. At the time of blood withdrawal, Susac syndrome patients were either therapy-naive, taking corticosteroids (with some also receiving IVIg), or on IVIg alone. CD8+ T cell repertoire clonality was compared between some 13 healthy donors, approximately 14 Susac syndrome patients and 15 multiple sclerosis patients. Repertoire sequencing was used to test whether CD8+ T cell activation and differentiation in Susac syndrome was antigen driven.

Trimmed from V: 3 bases; trimmed from J: 6 bases; junction bases lacking a gene match: 4. From the germline V gene, CDR1 is SGDLS and CDR2 is YYNGEE. The CDR3, from cysteine to phenylalanine, totals 15 residues. The retained sequence is limited to the CDR3, 45 bases, with the frame set at the first base. As to this clonotype: The antigen it recognizes is unknown. Per-nucleotide qualities are absent, and no much larger clonotype sits a single base away.

High-throughput TCR beta sequencing profiled peripheral blood CD8+ and CD4+ T cells from healthy donors, Susac syndrome patients and multiple sclerosis patients. The Susac syndrome patients fulfilled recently defined diagnostic criteria for either definite or probable disease. Bulk CD8+ and CD4+ T cells were purified magnetically by negative isolation, whereas CD8+ TEMRA cells were enriched by FACS. Blood was drawn into EDTA tubes, processed within 24 hours, and PBMCs were isolated by density gradient centrifugation. PBMCs intended for TCR sequencing were cryopreserved in liquid nitrogen and were subsequently thawed in a 37 degrees C water bath. The sorted or isolated CD4+, CD8+ and CD8+ TEMRA cells reached a purity of at least 90%. RNA was extracted with the RNeasy kit and roughly 0.45 to 1 ug was reverse transcribed using random hexamers. TCR beta CDR3 regions were amplified with the immunoSEQ multiplex PCR assay covering 54 Vbeta and 13 Jbeta segments. PCR amplification bias was corrected by using a synthetic template baseline for primer optimization and computational correction. Per the authors' processing: Reads were annotated to V, D and J genes per IMGT and analyzed with immunoSEQ Analyzer, keeping only productive sequences. Clonality was computed as one minus Shannon entropy normalized by log2 of the number of productive unique sequences. For each patient and control, public and private clones were evaluated within the 100 most prevalent clones. Clones were defined as Susac-specific when absent from the healthy and MS cohorts, from fewer than 1,200 published viral clones and from other ImmuneACCESS disease sequences. TCRdb handled the public reads itself, with Q25 trimming in fastp and clone calling in MiXCR, and kept productive beta chains. Every entry covers one CDR3 protein and lists the most common genes and DNA from its rows. The authors' filters were not applied to this entry. For this sample the table gives under 95,000 distinct CDR3 sequences, of which around 93% were detected only once. The ten biggest clones cover roughly 0.46% of the sample.

Study-wide findings and limitations: Clonal expansion was observed in Susac syndrome CD8+ repertoires, with the highest expansion in CD8+ TEMRA cells and greater expansion in clinically active than in remitting patients. The TCR sequencing and HLA analysis was acknowledged to have included a relatively small number of individuals. Looking at Susac-specific public clones, the researchers identified 15 to 20 in the total CD8+ repertoire and 4 or 5 in the CD8+ TEMRA repertoire.

The origin of this receptor is a human donor with Susac syndrome. The chain is made from TRBV9 and TRBJ2-1; 12 nucleotides in the junction match TRBD1. Sequenced: CD8+ T cells from PBMCs. CDR3 region: CASSAGTGGFNEQFF. The nucleotide sequence is given as TGTGCCAGCAGCGCCGGGACAGGGGGCTTCAATGAGCAGTTCTTC.